This T cell receptor (beta chain) is from a study of shared clonotypes between healthy human individuals. CD8 cells classed as naive were CD45RO-negative and positively selected for CCR7, excluding terminally differentiated effector memory CD45RA+ cells. Original processing notes: ImmunoSEQ only sent back junction sequences with no quality scores, so filtering was done differently. Assay used: immunoSEQ multiplex PCR; TCRdb lists only in-frame clones, some missing. V and J calls and clone size are as listed in that table; D and trimming were resolved from the DNA. The table shows hundreds of thousands of clones, with about 91% occurring only once. Germline CDR1 is MGHRA and CDR2 is YSYEKL. V lost 1 base to trimming and J lost 7 bases, with 8 bases between them. This CDR3 contains 13 residues.

The receptor's source is a man in his thirties or forties in good health. The gene calls are TRBV4-1 and TRBJ1-5, with D uncertain. The specimen was naive CD8+ T cells sorted from blood. CDR3 protein: CASSQGQWQPQHF. The CDR3 bases are TGCGCCAGCAGCCAAGGGCAGTGGCAGCCCCAGCATTTT.